This T cell receptor (beta chain) originates from a study of blood T cell repertoires in COVID-19. Whole-study context: Both acute and convalescent COVID-19 samples were obtained from the United States, Italy and Spain.

In the source study's methods: By means of reference gene primer amplification, nucleated cell counts were estimated. Libraries were prepared by immunoSEQ multiplex PCR; TCRdb keeps only in-frame clonotypes and omits some of them. The V and J calls and the clone size are those of that table, but D and trimming were determined from the DNA. The profile shows 180,000 or so clones, around 86% of them singletons. This CDR3 spans 12 amino acids. V lost 5 bases to trimming and J lost 7 bases, with 6 bases between them. Germline V gene lookup returns CDR1 MDHEN and CDR2 SYDVKM. J is TRBJ1-6 and V is TRBV28, with D unclear. The TCR was taken from a middle-aged man with acute or convalescent COVID-19. What was sequenced was peripheral blood. The CDR3 DNA reads TGTGCCAGCAGTCCAGGAAATTCACCCCTCCACTTT. Protein sequence: CASSPGNSPLHF.